This T cell receptor beta chain was recorded in a study of T-cell reconstitution after alpha-beta-depleted transplantation in children. Study results and caveats: Some patients' high day-60 TCRbeta diversity was traced to surviving recipient T cells and thymic progenitors. Two months or so post-transplant, alpha-beta T cells reportedly derived from several hundred expanded graft clones. One year post-transplant, T-cell counts and diversity were largely derived from T cells produced anew.

Using unique molecular identifiers, the investigators prepared the TCRbeta library. In TCRdb, the PCR reads were re-called with MiXCR into one record per CDR3 protein. Of around 700,000 distinct CDR3 sequences listed, around 13% were seen once; the top ten hold roughly 0.77%. A remark on this clonotype: As yet, its antigen is unknown.

Germline V gene sequence: CDR1 LNHDA, CDR2 SQIVND (reference sequence). The length of the CDR3 is 16 residues. J lost 6 bases, V lost 0 bases, and 8 bases had no gene match. The TCR originated in a girl aged 2 to 10 with congenital amegakaryocytic thrombocytopenia, due to receive a stem cell transplant. Specimen: PBMCs, collected before TCRalphabeta/CD19-depleted stem cell transplant. V usage is TRBV19 and J usage is TRBJ2-5; TRBD1 matches at 9 bases. The CDR3 is CASSIEFRDRAKTQYF. CDR3 bases: TGTGCCAGTAGTATAGAGTTCCGGGACAGGGCGAAGACCCAGTACTTC.